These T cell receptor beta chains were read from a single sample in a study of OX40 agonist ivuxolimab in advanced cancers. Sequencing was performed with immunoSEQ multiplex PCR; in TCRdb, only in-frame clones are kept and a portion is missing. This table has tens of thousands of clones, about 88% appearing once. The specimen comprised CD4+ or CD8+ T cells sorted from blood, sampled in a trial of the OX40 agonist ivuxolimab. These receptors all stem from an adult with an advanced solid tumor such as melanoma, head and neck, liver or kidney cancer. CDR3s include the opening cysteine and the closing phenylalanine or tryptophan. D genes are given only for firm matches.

DNA: TGTGCCACCAGCTACGGCCAAGGGGCCAGCACAGATACGCAGTATTTT
CDR3: CATSYGQGASTDTQYF
V: TRBV15
J: TRBJ2-3
D: .

DNA: TGTGCCAGCTCAGGGCAGGCTAACACTGAAGCTTTCTTT
CDR3: CASSGQANTEAFF
V: TRBV18
J: TRBJ1-1
D: .

DNA: TGTGCCAGCTCACCTGGGACTAGCGGGAGGAATGAGCAGTTCTTC
CDR3: CASSPGTSGRNEQFF
V: TRBV18
J: TRBJ2-1
D: TRBD2

DNA: TGCGCCAGCAGCTACCTGACAGGGTCCTACAATGAGCAGTTCTTC
CDR3: CASSYLTGSYNEQFF
V: TRBV5-1
J: TRBJ2-1
D: TRBD1

DNA: TGTGCCAGCAGCTTAGTCGCGGGCGCCGGCAATCAGCCCCAGCATTTT
CDR3: CASSLVAGAGNQPQHF
V: TRBV7-2
J: TRBJ1-5
D: .

DNA: TGTGCCACCAGCAGGGGTGGACCAACCCCCCTGCAGCCCCAGCATTTT
CDR3: CATSRGGPTPLQPQHF
V: TRBV15
J: TRBJ1-5
D: .

DNA: TGTGCCAGCAGTAAAGAGACCCAGTACTTC
CDR3: CASSKETQYF
V: TRBV7-9
J: TRBJ2-5
D: .

DNA: TGTGCCAGCACCGACAGGGGGACGGGGTCCTACAATGAGCAGTTCTTC
CDR3: CASTDRGTGSYNEQFF
V: TRBV2
J: TRBJ2-1
D: TRBD1

DNA: TGTGCCAGCAGCTTCCGGGGCGGTGACTATGGCTACACCTTC
CDR3: CASSFRGGDYGYTF
V: TRBV5-6
J: TRBJ1-2
D: .

DNA: TGTGCCAGCTCACCACCGGGGAGCTCCTACAATGAGCAGTTCTTC
CDR3: CASSPPGSSYNEQFF
V: TRBV18
J: TRBJ2-1
D: .

DNA: TGTGCCACAGCGGGACAGTGGCAAGAGACCCAGTACTTC
CDR3: CATAGQWQETQYF
V: TRBV19
J: TRBJ2-5
D: .

DNA: TGCGCCAGCAGCTTGGTGACCTTGGCCGGGGAGCTGTTTTTT
CDR3: CASSLVTLAGELFF
V: TRBV5-1
J: TRBJ2-2
D: .

DNA: TGTGCCAGCAGTTACTGGGGAGATGGAAACACCATATATTTT
CDR3: CASSYWGDGNTIYF
V: TRBV6-5
J: TRBJ1-3
D: .

DNA: TGCGCCAGCAGCCAAGATATCCCAGCGGGAAATCGAATGGGAGGGTACAATGAGCAGTTCTTC
CDR3: CASSQDIPAGNRMGGYNEQFF
V: TRBV4-3
J: TRBJ2-1
D: TRBD2

DNA: TGTGCCAGCAGTACCCGGGACCGTCAGCCCCAGCATTTT
CDR3: CASSTRDRQPQHF
V: TRBV2
J: TRBJ1-5
D: .